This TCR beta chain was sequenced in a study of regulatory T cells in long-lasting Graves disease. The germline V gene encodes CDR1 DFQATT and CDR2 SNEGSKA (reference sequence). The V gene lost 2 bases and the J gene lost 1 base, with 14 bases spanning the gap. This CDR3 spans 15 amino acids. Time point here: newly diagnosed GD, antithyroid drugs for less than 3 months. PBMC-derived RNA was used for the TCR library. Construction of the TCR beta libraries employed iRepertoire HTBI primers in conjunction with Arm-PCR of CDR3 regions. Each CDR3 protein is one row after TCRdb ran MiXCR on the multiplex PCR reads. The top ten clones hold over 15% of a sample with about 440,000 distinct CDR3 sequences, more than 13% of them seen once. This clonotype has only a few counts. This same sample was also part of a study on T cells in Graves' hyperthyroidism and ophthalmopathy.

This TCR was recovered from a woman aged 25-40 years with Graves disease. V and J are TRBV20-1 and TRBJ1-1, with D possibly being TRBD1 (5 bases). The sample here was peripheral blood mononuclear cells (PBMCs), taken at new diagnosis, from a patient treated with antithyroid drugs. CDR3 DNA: TGCAGTGCTAGACACACGGGACGGTCGAACACTGAAGCTTTCTTT. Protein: CSARHTGRSNTEAFF.